The entry below describes one T cell receptor beta chain. The antigen is undetermined. With template switching, a universal primer site was added, and the cDNA carried unique molecular identifiers. MiXCR was run by TCRdb on the 5' RACE reads, yielding one entry per CDR3 protein. The sample yields 690,000 or so distinct CDR3 sequences, more than 6.5% seen once. This entry belongs to a study of identical twins. Study-level points and caveats: Out-of-frame alpha sequences common to twins exhibited a surplus of low generation probability. Invariant cells of the MAIT and iNKT types might have partly distorted the zero-insertion analyses.

The CDR3 has 12 amino acids. Trimming cost V 4 bases and J 7 bases, with 10 bases left between them. Germline V gene data show CDR1 as SGHTA and CDR2 as FQGNSA. The sample also formed part of further work on yellow fever vaccine responses in identical twins.

The chain is built from TRBV7-2 and TRBJ1-2; no definite D call. This clonotype was obtained from a woman in her late teens or twenties in good health. The specimen was PBMCs. CDR3 bases: TGTGCCAGCAGCTCCCTACTGAGTGGCTACACCTTC. Its protein is CASSSLLSGYTF.